This is a list of T cell receptor beta chains from one sample in a study of shared clonotypes between healthy human individuals. Assay used: immunoSEQ multiplex PCR; TCRdb lists only in-frame clones, some missing. The sample carries a few hundred thousand clones, about 74% recorded once. The sample comprised memory CD4+ T cells sorted from blood. These receptors came from a man aged 25-40 years in good health. The CDR3 runs from the conserved cysteine through the conserved F or W. The order of the fields is V gene, J gene, D gene, clone size, CDR3 DNA, CDR3 protein. D genes are given only for firm matches. The size field is filled for only some rows; it gives once, few, many or a size class.

TRBV4-2	TRBJ2-7	-	-	TGTGCCAGCAGCCAGAGGACCGGCAACCCTTACGAGCAGTACTTC	CASSQRTGNPYEQYF
TRBV18	TRBJ2-1	-	-	TGTGCCAGCTCACCAACCACAGGGCCCTACAATGAGCAGTTCTTC	CASSPTTGPYNEQFF
TRBV2	TRBJ1-4	-	once	TGTGCCAGCGCAGGACTGGTGGCAACTAATGAAAAACTGTTTTTT	CASAGLVATNEKLFF
TRBV6-1	TRBJ1-5	-	once	TGTGCCACGGACCGCGTTTGGGATCAGCCCCAGCATTTT	CATDRVWDQPQHF
TRBV4-2	TRBJ2-2	-	-	TGTGCCAGCAGCCAGTTAGGACATACGGACACCGGGGAGCTGTTTTTT	CASSQLGHTDTGELFF
TRBV7-2	TRBJ1-3	-	many	TGTGCCAGCAGCTTAGTAGCAACCGCACGAAGTGGAAACACCATATATTTT	CASSLVATARSGNTIYF
TRBV6-6	TRBJ1-2	-	-	TGTGCCAGCAGTTACGGGGGAAACTATGGCTACACCTTC	CASSYGGNYGYTF
TRBV11-3	TRBJ2-1	-	-	TGTGCCAGCAGCTTAGGAAGCTGGGACAATGAGCAGTTCTTC	CASSLGSWDNEQFF
TRBV2	TRBJ2-2	-	-	TGTGCCAGCAGTGAAGCTGAGAACACCGGGGAGCTGTTTTTT	CASSEAENTGELFF
TRBV19	TRBJ1-2	-	-	TGTGCCAGCGGGGGGCGAGGTTCGGGAGGCTACACCTTC	CASGGRGSGGYTF
TRBV5-1	TRBJ2-5	TRBD2	-	TGCGCCAGCAGCTTGGGCGTCCTGACTAGCGGGGGCTCAGGAACCCAGTACTTC	CASSLGVLTSGGSGTQYF
TRBV5-1	TRBJ1-3	-	few	TGCGCCAGCAGCTTGTCGGGGTACGAAGGAAACACCATATATTTT	CASSLSGYEGNTIYF
TRBV5-8	TRBJ2-7	TRBD2	-	TGTGCCAGCAGCAGCTGGACTAGCTTCTACGAGCAGTACTTC	CASSSWTSFYEQYF
TRBV28	TRBJ2-2	-	-	TGTGCCACCGTAAGGAACACCGGGGAGCTGTTTTTT	CATVRNTGELFF
TRBV6-1	TRBJ1-5	-	-	TGTGCCAGCAGTGAATTTAACCTCGTCCGGTCAGTCAGTCAGCCCCAGCATTTT	CASSEFNLVRSVSQPQHF
TRBV15	TRBJ2-1	-	-	TGTGCCACCAGCTCCGTTGGGCGGCGACCCACCTACAATGAGCAGTTCTTC	CATSSVGRRPTYNEQFF
TRBV5-1	TRBJ2-5	TRBD2	-	TGCGCCAGCAGCTTGGTGGCTAGCGGGAAACAAGAGACCCAGTACTTC	CASSLVASGKQETQYF
TRBV10-3	TRBJ2-7	-	-	TGTGCCATCAGTGGGGGTCCGACGGAGGGAACCTACGAGCAGTACTTC	CAISGGPTEGTYEQYF
TRBV7-2	TRBJ2-3	-	few	TGTGCCAGCAGCTTAGTCGGCAGGGGTGGCGTTGGCACAGATACGCAGTATTTT	CASSLVGRGGVGTDTQYF
TRBV6-5	TRBJ2-7	TRBD2	-	TGTGCCAGCAGTTTATGGGCGGGAGGGGACGAGCAGTACTTC	CASSLWAGGDEQYF
TRBV19	TRBJ2-7	-	-	TGTGCCAGTAGTATCGCCGAGACCTACGAGCAGTACTTC	CASSIAETYEQYF
TRBV29-1	TRBJ2-7	-	few	TGCAGCGTCCATGACTTCTACGAGCAGTACTTC	CSVHDFYEQYF
TRBV14	TRBJ1-2	TRBD1	-	TGTGCCAGCAGCCAAGATCTAATGGTGTCAGGGGGTTATGGCTACACCTTC	CASSQDLMVSGGYGYTF
TRBV5-4	TRBJ2-3	TRBD2	-	TGTGCCAGCAGCTTGTTGGGTCGTCTAGCGGATACTAGCACAGATACGCAGTATTTT	CASSLLGRLADTSTDTQYF